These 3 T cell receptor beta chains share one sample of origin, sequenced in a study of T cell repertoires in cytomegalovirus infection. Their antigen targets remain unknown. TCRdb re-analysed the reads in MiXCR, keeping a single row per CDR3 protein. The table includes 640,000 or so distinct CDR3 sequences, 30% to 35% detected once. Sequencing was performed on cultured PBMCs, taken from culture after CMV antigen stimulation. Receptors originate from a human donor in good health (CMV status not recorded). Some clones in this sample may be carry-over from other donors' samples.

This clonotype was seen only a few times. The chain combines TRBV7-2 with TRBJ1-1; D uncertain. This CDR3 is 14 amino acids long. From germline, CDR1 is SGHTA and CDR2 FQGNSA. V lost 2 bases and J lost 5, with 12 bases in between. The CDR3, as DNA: TGTGCCAGCAGCTTAATTAATGGGGTAACTGAAGCTTTCTTT. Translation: CASSLINGVTEAFF.

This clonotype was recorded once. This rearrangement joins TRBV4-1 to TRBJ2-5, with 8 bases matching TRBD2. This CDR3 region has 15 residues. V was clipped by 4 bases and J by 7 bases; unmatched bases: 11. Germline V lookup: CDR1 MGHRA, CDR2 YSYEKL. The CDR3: CASSRVIGTRGTQYF. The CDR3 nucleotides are TGCGCCAGCAGCCGAGTTATAGGGACTAGAGGGACCCAGTACTTC.

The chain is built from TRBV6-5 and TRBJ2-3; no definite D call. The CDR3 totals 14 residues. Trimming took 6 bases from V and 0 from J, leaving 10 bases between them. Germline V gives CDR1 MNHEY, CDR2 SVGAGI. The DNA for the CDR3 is TGTGCCAGCAGCCGCGTTCCGAGCACAGATACGCAGTATTTT. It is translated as CASSRVPSTDTQYF.